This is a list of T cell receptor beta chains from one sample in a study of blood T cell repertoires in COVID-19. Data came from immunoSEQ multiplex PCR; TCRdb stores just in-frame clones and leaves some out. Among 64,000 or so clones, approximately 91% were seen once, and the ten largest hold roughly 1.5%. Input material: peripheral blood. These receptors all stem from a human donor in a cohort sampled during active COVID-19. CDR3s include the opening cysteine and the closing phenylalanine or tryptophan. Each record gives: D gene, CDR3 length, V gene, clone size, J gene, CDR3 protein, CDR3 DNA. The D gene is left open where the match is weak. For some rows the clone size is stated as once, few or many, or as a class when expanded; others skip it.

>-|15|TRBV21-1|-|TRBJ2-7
CASSKEDRDPYEQYF
TGTGCCAGCAGCAAAGAGGACAGGGACCCTTACGAGCAGTACTTC
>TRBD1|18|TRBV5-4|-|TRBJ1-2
CASSLAATSSSDRVGYTF
TGTGCCAGCAGCTTGGCGGCTACTTCTAGTTCGGACAGGGTGGGATACACCTTC
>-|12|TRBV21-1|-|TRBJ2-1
CASRTSINEQFF
TGTGCCAGCAGGACTAGCATCAATGAGCAGTTCTTC
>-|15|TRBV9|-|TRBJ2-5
CASSALAQIGETQYF
TGTGCCAGCAGCGCCCTAGCGCAGATAGGAGAGACCCAGTACTTC
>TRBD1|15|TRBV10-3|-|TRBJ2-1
CAISASGGSYNEQFF
TGTGCCATCAGTGCATCAGGGGGCTCCTACAATGAGCAGTTCTTC
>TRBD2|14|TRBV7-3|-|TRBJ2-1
CASRLAGAHNEQFF
TGTGCCAGCAGGTTAGCGGGAGCTCACAATGAGCAGTTCTTC
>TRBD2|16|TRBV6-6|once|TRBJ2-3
CASSYRSGASTDTQYF
TGTGCCAGCAGTTACCGTAGCGGGGCTAGCACAGATACGCAGTATTTT
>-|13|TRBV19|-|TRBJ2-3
CASMKSTIDTQYF
TGTGCCAGTATGAAGAGCACTATAGATACGCAGTATTTT
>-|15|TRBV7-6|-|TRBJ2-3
CASSLIATFTDTQYF
TGTGCCAGCAGCTTAATAGCGACATTCACAGATACGCAGTATTTT
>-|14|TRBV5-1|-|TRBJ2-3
CASSLEDTTDTQYF
TGCGCCAGCAGCTTGGAGGACACCACAGATACGCAGTATTTT
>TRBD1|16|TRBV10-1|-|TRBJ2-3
CASSSGTGFVKDTQYF
TGCGCCAGTAGTTCCGGGACAGGGTTTGTAAAAGATACGCAGTATTTT
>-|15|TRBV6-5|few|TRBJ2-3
CASSEPGPRRDTQYF
TGTGCCAGCAGCGAGCCGGGCCCTAGGAGGGATACGCAGTATTTT
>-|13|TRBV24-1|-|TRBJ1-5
CATSGAGNQPQHF
TGTGCCACCAGTGGTGCAGGGAATCAGCCCCAGCATTTT
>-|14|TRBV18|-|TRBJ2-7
CASSTAAARYEQYF
TGTGCCAGCTCCACGGCGGCGGCGAGGTACGAGCAGTACTTC
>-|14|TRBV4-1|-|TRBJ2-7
CASSQGRGVYEQYF
TGCGCCAGCAGCCAAGGCAGGGGAGTCTACGAGCAGTACTTC
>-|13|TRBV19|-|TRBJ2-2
CASGPLYTGELFF
TGTGCCAGTGGCCCCCTCTACACCGGGGAGCTGTTTTTT
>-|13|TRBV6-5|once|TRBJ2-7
CASSLTTLWEQYF
TGTGCCAGCAGTTTGACTACCCTCTGGGAGCAGTACTTC
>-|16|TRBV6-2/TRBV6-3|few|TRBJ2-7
CASSYSGGPYPIEQYF
TGTGCCAGCAGTTACTCGGGAGGACCCTACCCTATCGAGCAGTACTTC
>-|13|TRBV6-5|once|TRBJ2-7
CASSYMGSYEQYF
TGTGCCAGCAGTTACATGGGCAGCTACGAGCAGTACTTC
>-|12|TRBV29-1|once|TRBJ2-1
CSVVAGGNEQFF
TGCAGCGTAGTGGCCGGCGGCAATGAGCAGTTCTTC
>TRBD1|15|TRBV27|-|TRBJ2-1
CASSPHRDRGNEQFF
TGTGCCAGCAGCCCCCACCGGGACAGGGGCAATGAGCAGTTCTTC
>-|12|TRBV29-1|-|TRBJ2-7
CSASDSSYEQYF
TGCAGCGCAAGTGACAGCTCCTACGAGCAGTACTTC
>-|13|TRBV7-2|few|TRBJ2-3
CASSSWAQGTQYF
TGTGCCAGCAGCTCTTGGGCGCAGGGTACGCAGTATTTT
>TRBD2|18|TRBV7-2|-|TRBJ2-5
CASSSRTMAGGEGSTQYF
TGTGCCAGCAGCTCCCGTACAATGGCGGGGGGCGAGGGGAGTACCCAGTACTTC
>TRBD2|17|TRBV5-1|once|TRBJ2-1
CASSPAPTSGRADEQFF
TGCGCCAGCAGCCCAGCACCTACTAGCGGGAGGGCCGATGAGCAGTTCTTC
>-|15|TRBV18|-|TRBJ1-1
CASSPPRGAYTEAFF
TGTGCCAGCTCACCACCTAGGGGCGCCTACACTGAAGCTTTCTTT
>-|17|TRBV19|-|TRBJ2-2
CASSLRPGAGNTGELFF
TGTGCCAGTAGTCTACGCCCAGGGGCAGGGAACACCGGGGAGCTGTTTTTT
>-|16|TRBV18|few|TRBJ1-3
CASSPPGHSTGNTIYF
TGTGCCAGCTCACCCCCGGGACATTCAACTGGAAACACCATATATTTT
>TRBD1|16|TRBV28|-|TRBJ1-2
CASSSASGQGAIGYTF
TGTGCCAGCAGTTCCGCCTCGGGACAGGGGGCGATTGGCTACACCTTC
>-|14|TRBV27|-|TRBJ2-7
CASSLRGGLHEQYF
TGTGCCAGCAGTTTACGTGGAGGGCTACACGAGCAGTACTTC
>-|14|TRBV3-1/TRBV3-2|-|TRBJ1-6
CASSSVDRYSPLHF
TGTGCCAGCAGCTCCGTTGACAGGTATTCACCCCTCCACTTT